What follows are 5 T cell receptor beta chains derived from one specimen sequenced in a study of blood T cell repertoires in COVID-19. Profiled with immunoSEQ multiplex PCR; TCRdb holds only in-frame clones, not every one. The sample shows 250,000 to 300,000 clones, about 90% of them seen only once. Sequenced sample: PBMCs or T cells enriched from blood (not recorded which). These receptors were obtained from a woman in her sixties or seventies who had recovered from COVID-19.

V and J are TRBV5-1 and TRBJ1-3; possibly TRBD1 for D (6 bases). V was cut by 0 bases and J by 0 bases, with 16 bases left in between. CDR1 is SGHRS, CDR2 YFSETQ, per germline. CDR3 length: 18 residues. The CDR3 coding sequence is TGCGCCAGCAGCTTGGCTCCGACAGGCGCATCCTCTGGAAACACCATATATTTT. Encoded protein: CASSLAPTGASSGNTIYF.

The chain carries TRBV15 and TRBJ1-3; 10 bases agree with TRBD1. CDR1 is LNHNV, CDR2 YYDKDF, per germline (reference sequence). The CDR3 loop spans 15 amino acids. V lost 4 bases, J lost 2 bases, and 2 bases stayed unmatched. CDR3 nucleotide sequence: TGTGCCACCAGCAAAGACAGGGGGCCTGGAAACACCATATATTTT. It translates to CATSKDRGPGNTIYF. The whole variable domain, filled in from reference TRBV15 and TRBJ1-3, reads DAMVIQNPRYQVTQFGKPVTLSCSQTLNHNVMYWYQQKSSQAPKLLFHYYDKDFNNEADTPDNFQSRRPNTSFCFLDIRSPGLGDTAMYLCATSKDRGPGNTIYFGEGSWLTVV.

The V gene is TRBV6-1, the J gene TRBJ1-2; 9 bases fit TRBD1. This CDR3 contains 17 residues. Germline CDR1 is MNHNS and CDR2 is SASEGT. V was clipped by 2 bases and J by 6 bases; unmatched bases: 13. CDR3 region: CASSESPVWGQGDGYTF. In DNA, the CDR3 is TGTGCCAGCAGTGAAAGCCCCGTATGGGGACAGGGAGATGGCTACACCTTC.

J is TRBJ1-6 and V is TRBV6-1, with no clear D. CDR3 length: 15 amino acids. The germline V and J ends were trimmed by 3 bases and 2 bases, with 8 bases remaining between them. The germline gives CDR1 MNHNS, CDR2 SASEGT. CDR3 in amino acids: CASSDAGPYNSPLHF. The CDR3 DNA reads as TGTGCCAGCAGTGATGCAGGTCCCTATAATTCACCCCTCCACTTT.

CDR3 in DNA: TGTGCCAGCAGTTACTTTCCAGGGTCGGGCACTGAAGCTTTCTTT. Residues: CASSYFPGSGTEAFF. The gene calls are TRBV6-5 and TRBJ1-1; D perhaps matches TRBD1 (5 bases). CDR1 and CDR2 from the germline V gene are MNHEY and SVGAGI. The CDR3 runs 15 residues. The ends were cut back, 1 base at V and 4 bases at J, with 13 bases in the middle.